One sample yielded the 26 T cell receptor beta chains listed below, sequenced in a study of shared clonotypes between healthy human individuals. Method: immunoSEQ multiplex PCR; TCRdb's copy keeps in-frame clones and lacks some. The sample has some 2.1 million clones, approximately 95% seen once. Input material: naive CD4+ T cells sorted from blood. Described subset: CD45RA+ positively selected. The receptors come from a man younger than 35 in good health.

The chain carries TRBV14 and TRBJ2-1, with 11 bases fitting TRBD2. Trimming at V came to 1 base and at J to 12 bases, leaving 8 bases not matched to a gene. The CDR3 has 15 residues. Germline V gives CDR1 SGHDN, CDR2 FVKESK. CDR3 DNA sequence: TGTGCCAGCAGCCAAGCAGGGACTAGCGGTTCGGGGCAGTTCTTC. Residues: CASSQAGTSGSGQFF.

V and J are TRBV2 and TRBJ1-2; D ambiguous. The V end was cut by 6 bases, the J end by 2 bases, with 10 bases between. The CDR3 runs 13 residues. CDR1 is SNHLY, CDR2 FYNNEI, per germline. The CDR3 loop reads CASSRMGNYGYTF. CDR3 nucleotides: TGTGCCAGCAGCCGGATGGGGAACTATGGCTACACCTTC.

The J gene is TRBJ1-2, the V gene TRBV28; D unclear. The CDR3 length is 14 residues. Looked up from germline, CDR1 is MDHEN and CDR2 is SYDVKM. V lost 4 bases and J 2 bases, leaving 11 bases between the germline ends. This CDR3 reads CASSSARNNYGYTF. The CDR3 DNA reads TGTGCCAGCAGTTCGGCCAGAAACAACTATGGCTACACCTTC.

This clone has a handful of counts. The chain joins TRBV4-1 to TRBJ2-7; 8 bases map to TRBD1. CDR3 length: 15 amino acids. Germline V gives CDR1 MGHRA, CDR2 YSYEKL. V lost 3 bases and J lost 2; bases outside the gene matches: 6. The CDR3 is CASSHVGTGPYEQYF. For the CDR3, the DNA is TGCGCCAGCAGCCATGTTGGGACAGGCCCCTACGAGCAGTACTTC.

The chain has TRBV30 and TRBJ2-2; D uncertain. The germline CDR1 and CDR2 sequences are GTSNPN and SVGIG (reference sequence). The CDR3 spans 14 residues. Trimming stripped 1 base from V and 2 bases from J, with 8 bases between. This chain's CDR3 is CAWSGGVNTGELFF. In nucleotides, the CDR3 is TGTGCCTGGAGTGGAGGTGTAAACACCGGGGAGCTGTTTTTT.

The chain joins TRBV28 to TRBJ1-5, with D hard to call. Trimming left V 4 bases short and J 4 bases short, with 5 bases between. The CDR3 sequence is 12 residues long. Germline CDR1 reads MDHEN; CDR2 reads SYDVKM. The CDR3 spells CASSSQNQPQHF. CDR3 sequence (DNA): TGTGCCAGCAGTTCTCAGAATCAGCCCCAGCATTTT. Full variable domain (missing parts from reference TRBV28 and TRBJ1-5): DVKVTQSSRYLVKRTGEKVFLECVQDMDHENMFWYRQDPGLGLRLIYFSYDVKMKEKGDIPEGYSVSREKKERFSLILESASTNQTSMYLCASSSQNQPQHFGDGTRLSIL.

The V gene is TRBV7-9, the J gene TRBJ1-6; D ambiguous. Germline-derived CDR1 and CDR2 are SEHNR and FQNEAQ (reference sequence). This CDR3 has 14 amino acids. V dropped 5 bases and J dropped 7 bases, with 12 bases sitting between them. As DNA, the CDR3 is TGTGCCAGCAGCCCAGATGGAGGGAATTCACCCCTCCACTTT. It encodes CASSPDGGNSPLHF.

J is TRBJ2-1 and V is TRBV9, with 7 bases matching TRBD1. V lost 4 bases and J lost 4; bases outside the gene matches: 5. The CDR3 sequence is 14 residues long. Looked up from germline, CDR1 is SGDLS and CDR2 is YYNGEE. The CDR3 DNA reads as TGTGCCAGCAGCCTAGGGACAGTATACAATGAGCAGTTCTTC. It yields the protein CASSLGTVYNEQFF.

V usage is TRBV28 and J usage is TRBJ1-4; D gene unclear. Trimming shortened V by 3 bases and J by 7 bases, and 15 bases separated the two germline ends. The germline V gene has CDR1 MDHEN and CDR2 SYDVKM. The CDR3 extends over 15 amino acids. The CDR3 loop reads CASSLRPKGGEKLFF. DNA of the CDR3: TGTGCCAGCAGTTTGAGGCCGAAGGGAGGTGAAAAACTGTTTTTT.

The genes are TRBV6-6 and TRBJ2-7; D call uncertain. The CDR3 is 13 residues long. The V and J ends lost 2 bases and 3 bases respectively, with 8 bases between them. CDR1 is MNHNY and CDR2 is SVGAGI in the germline V gene (reference sequence). The CDR3 sequence: CASSYPPDYEQYF. CDR3 DNA: TGTGCCAGCAGTTACCCCCCCGACTACGAGCAGTACTTC.

With respect to this clone: Other DNA sequences from this sample encode an identical CDR3 as well. J is TRBJ2-2 and V is TRBV5-1; D tentatively reads TRBD1 or TRBD2 (6 bases each). This CDR3 comprises 15 residues. Germline V gene sequence: CDR1 SGHRS, CDR2 YFSETQ. The germline V and J ends were trimmed by 2 bases and 2 bases, with 10 bases remaining between them. The CDR3 DNA is TGCGCCAGCAGCTTTGGCGGGACAAACACCGGGGAGCTGTTTTTT. This gives the protein CASSFGGTNTGELFF.

The V gene is TRBV9, the J gene TRBJ1-4; 8 bases agree with TRBD1. This CDR3 has 15 residues. Trimming cost V 0 bases and J 8 bases; bases outside gene matches: 6. Germline-derived CDR1 and CDR2 are SGDLS and YYNGEE. In nucleotides, the CDR3 is TGTGCCAGCAGCGTAGGTACAGGGGGAGGAGAAAAACTGTTTTTT. Protein: CASSVGTGGGEKLFF.

V gene TRBV4-2 combines with J gene TRBJ1-6; D is possibly TRBD1 (5 bases). The CDR3 has 16 residues. V was clipped by 5 bases and J by 7 bases, with 18 bases between them. CDR1 LGHNA and CDR2 YNFKEQ come from the germline V gene. Here the CDR3 reads CASSLAQGTKNSPLHF. CDR3 sequence (DNA): TGTGCCAGCAGCTTAGCGCAGGGTACAAAGAATTCACCCCTCCACTTT.

Concerning this clone itself: An end of the junction does not agree with germline; a read error may underlie this. The chain is built from TRBV4-1 and TRBJ2-7; a possible D gene is TRBD1 (6 bases). Germline V gene data show CDR1 as MGHRA and CDR2 as YSYEKL. The CDR3 is 12 residues long. CDR3 residues: CASSLSGTPLNF. The CDR3 DNA reads as TGCGCCAGCAGCCTTTCCGGGACACCTCTGAACTTC.

The gene calls are TRBV7-2 and TRBJ2-1, with D unresolved. Trimming pared 8 bases from V and 7 bases from J, leaving 27 bases between. This CDR3 region has 17 residues. Germline assignment: CDR1 SGHTA and CDR2 FQGNSA. The CDR3 nucleotides are TGTGCCAGCGGGCCCACCCCCCAGCTGGGGTTCTCGAATGAGCAGTTCTTC. This encodes CASGPTPQLGFSNEQFF.

The chain links TRBV9 to TRBJ1-2; TRBD1 aligns across 7 bases. The CDR3 runs 15 residues. The junction had 9 bases not matched to a gene; V was cut back by 7 bases and J by 0 bases. The germline V gene encodes CDR1 SGDLS and CDR2 YYNGEE. The CDR3 loop reads CASQPGDRANYGYTF. The CDR3 DNA follows: TGTGCCAGCCAGCCTGGGGACAGAGCTAACTATGGCTACACCTTC.

The chain carries TRBV7-9 and TRBJ2-1; D call uncertain. The V end lost 5 bases, the J end lost 4 bases, and 6 bases lay between the germline ends. The CDR3 is 12 amino acids. Germline CDR1 and CDR2: SEHNR and FQNEAQ (reference sequence). This CDR3 reads CASSGNYNEQFF. The DNA of the CDR3 is TGTGCCAGCAGCGGAAATTACAATGAGCAGTTCTTC.

CDR3 loop: CASSPSAGYTGELFF. In DNA, the CDR3 is TGTGCCAGCAGTCCGTCAGCGGGGTACACCGGGGAGCTGTTTTTT. This chain uses TRBV28 with TRBJ2-2, with 7 bases identical to TRBD2. The V and J ends lost 5 bases and 3 bases, in that order; junction bases with no gene match: 6. This CDR3 spans 15 amino acids. Germline values: CDR1 MDHEN, CDR2 SYDVKM.

The chain joins TRBV6-5 to TRBJ2-7; tentative D call: TRBD2 (5 bases). The CDR3 consists of 13 residues. CDR1 MNHEY and CDR2 SVGAGI come from the germline V gene. Between the trimmed V and J ends, which lost 6 bases and 1 base, there was a span of 10 bases. Here the CDR3 reads CASRAPGSYEQYF. In DNA, the CDR3 is TGTGCCAGCAGAGCACCGGGATCCTACGAGCAGTACTTC.

This chain links TRBV6-6 with TRBJ2-7; TRBD2 aligns across 7 bases. Germline V gene lookup returns CDR1 MNHNY and CDR2 SVGAGI (reference sequence). The trim removed 4 bases at V and 2 bases at J, leaving 11 bases unmatched. The CDR3 sequence is 16 residues long. CDR3 DNA sequence: TGTGCCAGCAGTTCCCCCTGGACTAGTTCCACCTACGAGCAGTACTTC. It is translated as CASSSPWTSSTYEQYF.

The chain has TRBV2 and TRBJ2-5; 9 nucleotides align to TRBD1. The CDR3 is 15 residues long. With 2 bases clipped from V and 2 bases from J, the junction kept 3 bases outside the gene matches. Germline CDR1 and CDR2: SNHLY and FYNNEI. This chain's CDR3 is CASSEIGTGQETQYF. The CDR3 bases are TGTGCCAGCAGTGAAATAGGGACAGGGCAAGAGACCCAGTACTTC.

This chain connects TRBV6-1 to TRBJ2-7, with D possibly being TRBD1 (5 bases). The length of the CDR3 is 15 residues. Germline V CDR1 and CDR2: MNHNS, SASEGT. The ends were cut back, 7 bases at V and 0 bases at J, with 16 bases in the middle. The DNA for the CDR3 is TGTGCCAGCATTCGAAGACAGATCTACTCCTACGAGCAGTACTTC. Translating it yields CASIRRQIYSYEQYF.

Only one count was recorded for this clone. The V call is TRBV5-1, the J call TRBJ2-3; maybe TRBD2 (5 bases). The V gene lost 2 bases and the J gene lost 1 base, with 11 bases spanning the gap. CDR1 is SGHRS, CDR2 YFSETQ, per germline. The CDR3 sequence is 15 residues long. CDR3 protein: CASSFDGGRTDTQYF. The CDR3 nucleotides are TGCGCCAGCAGCTTTGACGGAGGCCGCACAGATACGCAGTATTTT.

The chain links TRBV7-2 to TRBJ2-5, with 13 bases that match TRBD2. CDR1 SGHTA and CDR2 FQGNSA come from the germline V gene. V trimming: 5 bases; J trimming: 4 bases; junction bases outside the gene matches: 4. CDR3 length: 15 residues. This chain's CDR3 is CASSRTSGSGETQYF. In nucleotides, the CDR3 is TGTGCCAGCAGCCGGACTAGCGGGAGTGGAGAGACCCAGTACTTC.

The gene calls are TRBV19 and TRBJ2-7, with 9 bases matching TRBD2. The junction had 8 bases not matched to a gene; V was cut back by 5 bases and J by 0 bases. The CDR3 totals 16 residues. The germline V gene has CDR1 LNHDA and CDR2 SQIVND (reference sequence). Written as DNA, the CDR3 is TGTGCCAGTAGTCCGGGGCTAGCGGGATTCTCCTACGAGCAGTACTTC. This translates into CASSPGLAGFSYEQYF.

This chain links TRBV4-1 with TRBJ1-2, with D possibly TRBD1 on 6 matching bases. With 4 bases removed from V and 7 bases from J, the gap between germline ends came to 22 bases. This CDR3 contains 16 residues. Germline CDR1 MGHRA, CDR2 YSYEKL. This CDR3 is CASSPSWGGRLSGYTF. DNA of the CDR3: TGCGCCAGCAGCCCGAGCTGGGGGGGGCGCTTATCTGGCTACACCTTC.